Below, one T cell receptor beta chain is given with its context. V lost 5 bases, J lost 3 bases, and 14 bases lay in between. This CDR3 contains 14 residues. Germline CDR1 reads SGHTA; CDR2 reads FQGNSA. Using immunoSEQ multiplex PCR, the repertoire was profiled, and TCRdb retains in-frame clones only, with some absent. The table has hundreds of thousands of clones, around 87% seen once. This specimen comes from a study of shared T cell receptors in the human thymus. The same sample was also used in a study of human thymus T cells.

The sequenced material came from thymocytes. This sequence was found in a boy younger than two with a congenital heart defect. The chain carries TRBV7-2 and TRBJ2-7; D is unresolved. The CDR3 DNA reads TGTGCCAGCAGCCGACAATCAACATTCTACGAGCAGTACTTC. Residues: CASSRQSTFYEQYF.